The entry below describes one T cell receptor beta chain. Its antigen is currently unknown. Active moderate-to-severe ophthalmopathy, Clinical Activity Score at least 3, NOSPECS at least 4, under 3 months' duration. This sample is part of a study of T cells in Graves' hyperthyroidism and ophthalmopathy. The study, taken as a whole, reports: A median roughly 6.6 months before onset, the model predicted ophthalmopathy.

Regions amplified from RNA transcripts were the TCR beta CDR3 regions. Using the HTBI primer set, a first-round RT-PCR was run on the TCR CDR3. TCRdb reprocessed the multiplex PCR reads with MiXCR, giving one entry per CDR3 protein. The table shows approximately 300,000 distinct CDR3 sequences, with approximately 15% occurring only once. This sequence originates from a woman aged 60-75 years with Graves' ophthalmopathy. The sample was blood.

The CDR3 here is CASSFPTGHFWREGPLLSYNEQFF. The DNA for the CDR3 is TGTGCCAGCAGTTTTCCTACAGGCCACTTCTGGCGGGAGGGCCCTCTACTCTCCTACAATGAGCAGTTCTTC. The rearrangement uses TRBV28 and TRBJ2-1; 9 bases agree with TRBD2. This CDR3 has 24 residues. The germline gives CDR1 MDHEN, CDR2 SYDVKM. The junction had 27 bases not matched to a gene; V was cut back by 3 bases and J by 0 bases.